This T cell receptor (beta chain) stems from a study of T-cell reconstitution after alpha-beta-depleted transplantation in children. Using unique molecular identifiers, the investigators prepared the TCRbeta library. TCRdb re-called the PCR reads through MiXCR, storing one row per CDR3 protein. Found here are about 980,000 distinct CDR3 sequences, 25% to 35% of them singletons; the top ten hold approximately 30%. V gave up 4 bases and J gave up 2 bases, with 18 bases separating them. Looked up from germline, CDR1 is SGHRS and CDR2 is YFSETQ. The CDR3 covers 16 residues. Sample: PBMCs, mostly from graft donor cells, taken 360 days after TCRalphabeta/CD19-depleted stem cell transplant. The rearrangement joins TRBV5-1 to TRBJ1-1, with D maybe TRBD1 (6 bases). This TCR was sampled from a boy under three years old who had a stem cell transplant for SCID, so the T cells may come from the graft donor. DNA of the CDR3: TGCGCCAGCAGCATTGACGCGGGACAACGAAACACTGAAGCTTTCTTT. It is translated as CASSIDAGQRNTEAFF.